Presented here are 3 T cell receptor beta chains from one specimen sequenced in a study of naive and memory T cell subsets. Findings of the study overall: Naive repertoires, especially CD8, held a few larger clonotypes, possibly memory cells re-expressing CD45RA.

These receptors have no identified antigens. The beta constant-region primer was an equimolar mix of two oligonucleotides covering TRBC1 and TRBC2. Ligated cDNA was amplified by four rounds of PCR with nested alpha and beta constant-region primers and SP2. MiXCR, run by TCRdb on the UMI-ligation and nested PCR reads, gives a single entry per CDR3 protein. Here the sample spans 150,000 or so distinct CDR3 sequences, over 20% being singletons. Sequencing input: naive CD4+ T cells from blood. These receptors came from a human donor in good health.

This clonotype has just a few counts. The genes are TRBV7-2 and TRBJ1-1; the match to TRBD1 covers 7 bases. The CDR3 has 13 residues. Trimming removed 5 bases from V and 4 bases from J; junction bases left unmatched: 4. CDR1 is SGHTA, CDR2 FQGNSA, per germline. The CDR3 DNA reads TGTGCCAGCAGCCGAGACAGGGCCACTGAAGCTTTCTTT. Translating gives CASSRDRATEAFF.

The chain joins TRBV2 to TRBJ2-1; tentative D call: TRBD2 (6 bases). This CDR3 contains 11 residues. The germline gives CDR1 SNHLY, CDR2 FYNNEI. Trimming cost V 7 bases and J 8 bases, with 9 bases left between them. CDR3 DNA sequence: TGTGCCAGCAAACGGGAGCATGAGCAGTTCTTC. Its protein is CASKREHEQFF.

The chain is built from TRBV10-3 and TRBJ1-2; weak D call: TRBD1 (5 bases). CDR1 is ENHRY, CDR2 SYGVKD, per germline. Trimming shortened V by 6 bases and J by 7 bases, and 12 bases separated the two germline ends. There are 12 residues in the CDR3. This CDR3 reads CAISTGTTGYTF. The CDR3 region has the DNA TGTGCCATCAGCACCGGGACGACTGGCTACACCTTC.